Listed here are 26 T cell receptor beta chains from one sample, sequenced in a study of blood T cell repertoires in COVID-19. Sequencing was performed with immunoSEQ multiplex PCR; in TCRdb, only in-frame clones are kept and a portion is missing. The repertoire holds a few hundred thousand clones, with 75% to 90% as singletons. Material for sequencing was PBMCs or T cells enriched from blood (not recorded which). Source of these receptors: a man in his thirties or forties who had recovered from COVID-19.

The gene calls are TRBV27 and TRBJ2-7, with a weak D call TRBD1 (5 bases). Trimming removed 6 bases from V and 2 bases from J, with 14 bases in between. The CDR3 has 14 residues. Germline loops: CDR1 MNHEY, CDR2 SMNVEV (reference sequence). CDR3 residues: CASSRDSRPYEQYF. The CDR3 DNA reads as TGTGCCAGCAGCCGAGACAGTCGACCCTACGAGCAGTACTTC.

The chain has TRBV3-1 (or the pseudogene TRBV3-2) and TRBJ2-5; 8 nucleotides line up with TRBD2. This CDR3 contains 16 residues. After removal of 1 base from V and 5 bases from J, the junction contained 9 bases not matched to a gene. The germline V gene encodes CDR1 LGHDT and CDR2 YNNKEL (reference sequence). Here the CDR3 reads CASSQVTAGGGETQYF. CDR3 nucleotide sequence: TGTGCCAGCAGCCAAGTCACTGCGGGGGGTGGGGAGACCCAGTACTTC.

The rearrangement links TRBV28 to TRBJ2-2; 8 bases match TRBD1. J lost 1 base, V lost 7 bases, and 5 bases had no gene match. The CDR3 runs 15 residues. Germline CDR1 is MDHEN and CDR2 is SYDVKM. The CDR3 loop reads CASIWGTGNTGELFF. CDR3 DNA sequence: TGTGCCAGCATCTGGGGGACAGGGAACACCGGGGAGCTGTTTTTT.

The J gene is TRBJ2-1, the V gene TRBV7-3, with D tentatively TRBD2 (5 bases). This CDR3 comprises 15 residues. Per the germline V gene, CDR1 is SGHTA and CDR2 is FQGTGA. V dropped 0 bases and J dropped 0 bases, with 6 bases sitting between them. CDR3 nucleotides: TGTGCCAGCAGCTTAACGGGGAGCTCCTACAATGAGCAGTTCTTC. It is translated as CASSLTGSSYNEQFF.

The V call is TRBV19, the J call TRBJ2-5, with 7 bases matching TRBD1. Germline-derived CDR1 and CDR2 are LNHDA and SQIVND (reference sequence). The junction had 7 bases not matched to a gene; V was cut back by 6 bases and J by 3 bases. This CDR3 is built from 14 residues. CDR3 amino acids: CASSPGQKKETQYF. CDR3 nucleotides: TGTGCCAGTAGCCCGGGACAGAAGAAAGAGACCCAGTACTTC.

The chain uses TRBV18 and TRBJ2-5, with TRBD2 matching over 8 bases. Germline values: CDR1 KGHSH, CDR2 LQKENI. V trimming: 6 bases; J trimming: 2 bases; junction bases outside the gene matches: 2. The CDR3 has 13 amino acids. In DNA form, the CDR3 reads TGTGCCAGCTCCGGGGGGGGACAAGAGACCCAGTACTTC. As protein: CASSGGGQETQYF.

CDR3 residues: CASSIRPLGGSYNEQFF. In DNA, the CDR3 is TGTGCCAGTAGTATACGGCCTCTAGGAGGGAGCTACAATGAGCAGTTCTTC. The chain recombines TRBV19 with TRBJ2-1; a possible D gene is TRBD2 (6 bases). Trimming took off 2 bases at V and 3 bases at J, with 17 bases between the two ends. CDR1 is LNHDA, CDR2 SQIVND, per germline (reference sequence). The CDR3 has 17 amino acids.

The chain carries TRBV21-1 and TRBJ2-2; whether TRBD1, the table's D call, matches the DNA was not checked. TRBV21-1 is noted as a pseudogene. The CDR3 contains 17 residues. CDR3 sequence reads: CASSKGPDREEGGELFF. CDR3 coding DNA: TGTGCCAGCAGCAAAGGTCCCGACAGGGAAGAAGGCGGGGAGCTGTTTTTT.

This clone has only one observation. The V gene is TRBV9, the J gene TRBJ2-1; 14 positions match TRBD2. The CDR3 is 15 amino acids. Unmatched junction bases numbered 4, after V lost 3 bases and J lost 8 bases. CDR1 SGDLS and CDR2 YYNGEE come from the germline V gene. CDR3 amino acids: CASSGGLAGVDEQFF. DNA for the CDR3: TGTGCCAGCAGCGGGGGACTAGCGGGGGTTGATGAGCAGTTCTTC.

The chain couples TRBV2 to TRBJ1-5, with 8 bases lining up with TRBD1. This CDR3 has 13 amino acids. V was clipped by 7 bases and J by 7 bases; unmatched bases: 6. Germline CDR1 SNHLY, CDR2 FYNNEI. The CDR3 spells CASTKDRAQPQHF. The CDR3 DNA is TGTGCCAGCACCAAGGACAGGGCGCAGCCCCAGCATTTT. Drawing the rest from reference TRBV2 and TRBJ1-5, the complete variable domain is EPEVTQTPSHQVTQMGQEVILRCVPISNHLYFYWYRQILGQKVEFLVSFYNNEISEKSEIFDDQFSVERPDGSNFTLKIRSTKLEDSAMYFCASTKDRAQPQHFGDGTRLSIL.

The chain links TRBV2 to TRBJ1-1; D is possibly TRBD1 (5 bases). The length of the CDR3 is 14 residues. CDR1 and CDR2 (germline): SNHLY, FYNNEI. V was shortened by 5 bases and J by 1 base, with 11 bases between the two germline ends. As DNA, the CDR3 is TGTGCCAGCAGTATACAGGCCTCGAACACTGAAGCTTTCTTT. Protein sequence: CASSIQASNTEAFF.

The V gene is TRBV2, the J gene TRBJ1-2; a possible D gene is TRBD1 (5 bases). Per germline, CDR1 SNHLY and CDR2 FYNNEI. V lost 2 bases and J 5 bases, leaving 15 bases between the germline ends. The CDR3 spans 15 residues. CDR3 in amino acids: CASSESREGLYGYTF. In DNA, the CDR3 is TGTGCCAGCAGTGAATCCAGGGAGGGATTATATGGCTACACCTTC.

The J gene is TRBJ2-5, the V gene TRBV5-4; 12 bases agree with TRBD2. V lost 4 bases to trimming and J lost 5 bases; unmatched junction nucleotides: 6. The CDR3 spans 15 residues. Germline CDR1 is SGHNT and CDR2 is YYREEE (reference sequence). In nucleotides, the CDR3 is TGTGCCAGCAGCCAGACGACTAGCGGGGGTGAGACCCAGTACTTC. It yields the protein CASSQTTSGGETQYF.

This clone showed up many times. The chain carries TRBV18 and TRBJ2-3; perhaps TRBD2 as D (6 bases). This CDR3 is built from 13 residues. In germline, CDR1 is KGHSH, CDR2 LQKENI. V dropped 5 bases and J dropped 5 bases, with 11 bases sitting between them. The CDR3 sequence is CASSFGTLDTQYF. DNA of the CDR3: TGTGCCAGCTCATTTGGGACTTTAGATACGCAGTATTTT.

This chain links TRBV3-1 (or the pseudogene TRBV3-2) with TRBJ1-2, with D possibly matching TRBD1 (6 bases). The ends were cut back, 0 bases at V and 13 bases at J, with 12 bases in the middle. The CDR3 has 12 amino acids. CDR1 and CDR2 from the germline V gene are LGHDT and YNNKEL (reference sequence). Here the CDR3 reads CASSQDRGIRTF. As DNA, the CDR3 is TGTGCCAGCAGCCAAGATAGGGGGATCCGCACCTTC.

CDR3 sequence reads: CASSRWTGVNYGYTF. The CDR3 DNA is TGTGCCAGCAGTAGGTGGACAGGGGTTAACTATGGCTACACCTTC. The V and J genes are TRBV6-5 and TRBJ1-2; TRBD1 aligns across 9 bases. The junction had 5 bases not matched to a gene; V was cut back by 5 bases and J by 1 base. Germline CDR1 is MNHEY and CDR2 is SVGAGI. CDR3 size: 15 residues.

The rearrangement links TRBV9 to TRBJ1-2; D remains unclear. V lost 0 bases to trimming and J lost 0 bases, with 6 bases between them. The CDR3 is 14 amino acids. Germline CDR1 and CDR2: SGDLS and YYNGEE. The CDR3 spells CASSVGHTNYGYTF. CDR3 nucleotides: TGTGCCAGCAGCGTAGGACATACTAACTATGGCTACACCTTC.

The rearrangement uses TRBV2 and TRBJ1-5; D not certain. Germline-derived CDR1 and CDR2 are SNHLY and FYNNEI. V lost 4 bases and J lost 0, with 4 bases in between. This CDR3 has 13 residues. CDR3 amino acids: CASSADSNQPQHF. In DNA form, the CDR3 reads TGTGCCAGCAGTGCAGATAGCAATCAGCCCCAGCATTTT.

In its sample, this clone was seen once. This chain joins TRBV2 and TRBJ2-1; 8 bases are a match to TRBD2. This CDR3 spans 15 amino acids. Germline-derived CDR1 and CDR2 are SNHLY and FYNNEI. V shed 7 bases and J 1 base; nucleotides not matched to a gene: 6. The CDR3 region has the DNA TGTGCCAGCACTAAGAGCGGGGGATCCTACAATGAGCAGTTCTTC. Protein product: CASTKSGGSYNEQFF.

This clone appeared once. The chain carries TRBV7-9 and TRBJ1-1; no firm D call. V was shortened by 1 base and J by 1 base, with 4 bases between the two germline ends. This CDR3 is 13 amino acids long. Germline CDR1 SEHNR, CDR2 FQNEAQ (reference sequence). CDR3 DNA: TGTGCCAGCAGCTTAGATAGGAACACTGAAGCTTTCTTT. Translated: CASSLDRNTEAFF.

The chain employs TRBV6-5 and TRBJ1-4; tentatively, D is TRBD1 (5 bases). V was shortened by 6 bases and J by 12 bases, with 11 bases between the two germline ends. Germline CDR1 reads MNHEY; CDR2 reads SVGAGI. The CDR3 consists of 11 residues. CDR3 loop: CASRSRVELFF. The CDR3, as DNA: TGTGCCAGCAGGTCCAGGGTTGAACTGTTTTTT.

This clone was counted between two and nine times. The chain recombines TRBV5-4 with TRBJ2-1; D unclear. Between the trimmed V and J ends, which lost 1 base and 5 bases, there was a span of 10 bases. CDR1 and CDR2 (germline): SGHNT, YYREEE (reference sequence). The CDR3 has 14 amino acids. For the CDR3, the DNA is TGTGCCAGCAGCTTGCACTACTACAACAATGAGCAGTTCTTC. Amino acids: CASSLHYYNNEQFF.

Remarks on this clone: This same CDR3 is encoded by further DNA sequences in the sample. The chain carries TRBV9 and TRBJ2-1; 8 bases align to TRBD2. Germline CDR1 and CDR2: SGDLS and YYNGEE. The V and J ends lost 3 bases and 4 bases, in that order; junction bases with no gene match: 3. The CDR3 has 14 residues. CDR3 sequence (DNA): TGTGCCAGCAGCGCCACTAGCGGTTACAATGAGCAGTTCTTC. This sequence encodes CASSATSGYNEQFF.

The gene calls are TRBV19 and TRBJ1-2; 11 bases map to TRBD1. The CDR3 length is 15 residues. CDR1 is LNHDA and CDR2 is SQIVND in the germline V gene (reference sequence). V dropped 2 bases and J dropped 5; count of bases not matched to a gene: 4. This chain's CDR3 is CASSISGQGAYGYTF. CDR3 bases: TGTGCCAGTAGTATAAGCGGACAGGGGGCTTATGGCTACACCTTC.

The chain recombines TRBV5-4 with TRBJ1-2, with D possibly TRBD1 on 5 matching bases. CDR1 and CDR2 (germline): SGHNT, YYREEE (reference sequence). This CDR3 comprises 15 residues. V shed 3 bases and J shed 4 bases, with 16 bases lying between them. The CDR3 loop is CASSSPRDLFYGYTF. The DNA of the CDR3 is TGTGCCAGCAGCTCCCCCAGGGATCTCTTCTATGGCTACACCTTC.

The chain combines TRBV5-8 with TRBJ1-5; D might be TRBD1 (5 bases). The CDR3 is 16 amino acids. CDR1 SGHTS and CDR2 YDEGEE come from the germline V gene. The V and J ends lost 4 bases and 1 base respectively, with 15 bases between them. The CDR3 coding sequence is TGTGCCAGCAGCCGGGCAGGGTACGGGAGCAATCAGCCCCAGCATTTT. This translates into CASSRAGYGSNQPQHF.